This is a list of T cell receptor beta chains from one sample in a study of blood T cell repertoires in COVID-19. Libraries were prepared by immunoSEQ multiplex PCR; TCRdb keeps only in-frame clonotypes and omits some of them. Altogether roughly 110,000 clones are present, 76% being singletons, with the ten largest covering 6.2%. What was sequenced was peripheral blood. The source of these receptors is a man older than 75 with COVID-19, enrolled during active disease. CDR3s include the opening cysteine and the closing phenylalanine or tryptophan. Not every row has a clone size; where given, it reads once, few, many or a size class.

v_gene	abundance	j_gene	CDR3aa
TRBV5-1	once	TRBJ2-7	CASSETGGSTYEQYF
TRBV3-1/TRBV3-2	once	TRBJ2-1	CASSQDRLAGVNEQFF
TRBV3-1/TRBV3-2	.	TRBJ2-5	CASSPRLGTGQETQYF
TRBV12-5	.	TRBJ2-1	CASGWTPTSFSYNEQFF
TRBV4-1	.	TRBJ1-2	CASSQDRQGTYGYTF
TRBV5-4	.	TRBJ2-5	CASSLRTGGRETQYF
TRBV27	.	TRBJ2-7	CASSLGGRVHEQYF
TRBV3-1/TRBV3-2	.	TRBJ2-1	CASSRRDNNEQFF
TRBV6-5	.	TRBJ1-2	CASSAWPYGYTF
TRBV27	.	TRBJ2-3	CASSLIAGGITDTQYF
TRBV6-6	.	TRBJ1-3	CASSRVGQFLSGNTIYF
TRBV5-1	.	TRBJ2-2	CASSSREGTGELFF
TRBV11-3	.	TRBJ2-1	CASSFDRDGEQFF
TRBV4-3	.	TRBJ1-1	CASSQDRGPTEAFF
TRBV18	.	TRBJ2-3	CASSPPGAGDTQYF
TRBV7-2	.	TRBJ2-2	CASSMLGQVTGELFF
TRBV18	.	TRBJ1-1	CATSDRGNTEAFF
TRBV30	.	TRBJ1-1	CAWSDRPNTEAFF